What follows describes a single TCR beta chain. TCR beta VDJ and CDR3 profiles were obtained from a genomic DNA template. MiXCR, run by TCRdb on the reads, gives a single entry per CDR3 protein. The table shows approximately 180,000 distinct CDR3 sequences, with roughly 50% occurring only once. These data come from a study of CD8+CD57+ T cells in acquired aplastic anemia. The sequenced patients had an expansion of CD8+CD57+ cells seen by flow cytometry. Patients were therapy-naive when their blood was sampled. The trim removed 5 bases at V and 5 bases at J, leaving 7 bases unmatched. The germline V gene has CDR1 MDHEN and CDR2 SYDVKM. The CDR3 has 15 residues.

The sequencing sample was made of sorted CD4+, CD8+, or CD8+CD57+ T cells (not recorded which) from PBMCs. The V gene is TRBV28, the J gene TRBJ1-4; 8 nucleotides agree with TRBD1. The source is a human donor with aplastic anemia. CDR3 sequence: CASSIRTGPNEKLFF. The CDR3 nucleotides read TGTGCCAGCAGTATTAGGACAGGGCCCAATGAAAAACTGTTTTTT.